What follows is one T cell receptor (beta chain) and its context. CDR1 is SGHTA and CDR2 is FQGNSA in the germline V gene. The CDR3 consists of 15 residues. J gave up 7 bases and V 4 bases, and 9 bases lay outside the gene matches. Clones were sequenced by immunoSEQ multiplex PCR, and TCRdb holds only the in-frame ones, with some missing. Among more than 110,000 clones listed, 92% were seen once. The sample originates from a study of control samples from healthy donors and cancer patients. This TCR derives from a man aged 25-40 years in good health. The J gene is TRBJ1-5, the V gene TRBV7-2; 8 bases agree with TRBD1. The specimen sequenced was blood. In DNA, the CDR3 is TGTGCCAGCAGCTACCTTCAGGGGGCAGAACAGCCCCAGCATTTT. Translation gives CASSYLQGAEQPQHF.